Below, 8 T cell receptor beta chains from the same sample are listed, as sequenced in a study of cytomegalovirus exposure and HLA in healthy donors. The PCR had 60 Vbeta and 13 Jbeta primers. Produced via immunoSEQ multiplex PCR; TCRdb's table is partial and in-frame only. The data show about 160,000 clones, with just over 75% seen just once and approximately 1.5% held by the top ten. The sample consisted of PBMCs. These receptors came from a man aged 35 to 55 in good health and CMV-seronegative.

The gene calls are TRBV5-4 and TRBJ2-2; 13 bases map to TRBD2. CDR1 SGHNT and CDR2 YYREEE come from the germline V gene (reference sequence). CDR3 length equals 15 residues. V dropped 3 bases and J dropped 7; count of bases not matched to a gene: 3. DNA for the CDR3: TGTGCCAGCAGCTCAGGACTAGCGGGAGACGGGGAGCTGTTTTTT. This gives the protein CASSSGLAGDGELFF.

V and J are TRBV6-5 and TRBJ2-1; TRBD1 aligns across 8 bases. The junction had 6 bases not matched to a gene; V was cut back by 6 bases and J by 2 bases. The CDR3 is made up of 15 amino acids. The V gene's germline CDR1 is MNHEY and CDR2 SVGAGI. Here the CDR3 reads CASRHRDRTYNEQFF. The CDR3 DNA is TGTGCCAGCAGGCACCGGGACAGGACCTACAATGAGCAGTTCTTC.

A remark on this clone: One end of the junction varies from germline; a read error may be responsible. This chain joins TRBV5-4 and TRBJ1-3; 7 positions agree with TRBD1. Germline CDR1 SGHNT, CDR2 YYREEE (reference sequence). CDR3 size: 14 residues. CDR3 in amino acids: CASSWDSSGNTVYF. In nucleotides, the CDR3 is TGTGCCAGCAGCTGGGACAGCTCTGGAAACACCGTATATTTT.

This clone was counted once. The chain carries TRBV27 and TRBJ2-7, with D perhaps TRBD1 (6 bases). The germline gives CDR1 MNHEY, CDR2 SMNVEV (reference sequence). V lost 2 bases, J lost 2 bases, and 19 bases lay in between. This CDR3 is 17 amino acids long. CDR3 DNA sequence: TGTGCCAGCAGTTTAATAGGGGGTCCCGTCCCCCCCTACGAGCAGTACTTC. Residues: CASSLIGGPVPPYEQYF.

The rearrangement uses TRBV5-1 and TRBJ2-7; 12 nucleotides line up with TRBD2. Germline trimming cut 1 base from V and 0 bases from J; bases unmatched to any gene: 2. The CDR3 has 16 residues. Germline V CDR1 and CDR2: SGHRS, YFSETQ. CDR3 loop: CASSLRLAGDSYEQYF. The CDR3 DNA reads as TGCGCCAGCAGCTTGAGACTAGCGGGGGACTCCTACGAGCAGTACTTC.

This rearrangement joins TRBV5-1 to TRBJ2-2; 10 bases map to TRBD1. Germline V gene sequence: CDR1 SGHRS, CDR2 YFSETQ. V was pared by 4 bases and J by 0 bases, with 3 bases of the junction left unmatched. The length of the CDR3 is 16 residues. CDR3 region: CASSPDRGANTGELFF. The CDR3 DNA sequence: TGCGCCAGCAGCCCGGACAGGGGGGCGAACACCGGGGAGCTGTTTTTT.

The chain links TRBV5-1 to TRBJ2-1; maybe TRBD2 (6 bases). The CDR3 loop spans 17 amino acids. Germline V gives CDR1 SGHRS, CDR2 YFSETQ. V lost 0 bases and J 4 bases, leaving 17 bases between the germline ends. CDR3 residues: CASSLAPGGNGYNEQFF. The CDR3 DNA reads as TGCGCCAGCAGCTTGGCGCCTGGCGGGAATGGGTACAATGAGCAGTTCTTC.

CDR3 coding DNA: TGTGCCAGTTGCCCTAGCGGGATGGGCTACGAGCAGTACTTC. The encoded protein is CASCPSGMGYEQYF. The chain joins TRBV28 to TRBJ2-7; TRBD2 agrees at 9 bases. V shed 9 bases and J 3 bases; nucleotides not matched to a gene: 9. In germline, CDR1 is MDHEN, CDR2 SYDVKM. The CDR3 sequence is 14 residues long.